This TCR beta chain was profiled in a study of T cell responses to AZD1222 COVID-19 vaccine. Broader study findings: Nearly half of spike-specific TCRs reportedly target variant regions that are unmutated in the B.1.351 and B.1.1.7 variants. There were repertoire samples only from the period after the peak T cell response. Baseline seropositivity characterized only a handful of AZD1222 recipients.

V trimming: 5 bases; J trimming: 0 bases; junction bases outside the gene matches: 7. CDR1 is SGHNT, CDR2 YENEEA, per germline. CDR3 size: 16 residues. Clones were sequenced by immunoSEQ multiplex PCR, and TCRdb holds only the in-frame ones, with some missing. The sample has just over 95,000 clones; around nine tenths are singletons. In the case of this clone: The antigen remains undetermined.

This TCR was recovered from an adult in good health. This chain connects TRBV11-3 to TRBJ2-3, with 8 bases aligning to TRBD1. Sequenced here: peripheral blood, sampled on day 0 of AZD1222 vaccination. The CDR3 DNA reads TGTGCCAGCAGCCCGCAGACAGGGGCCAGCACAGATACGCAGTATTTT. Amino acids: CASSPQTGASTDTQYF.